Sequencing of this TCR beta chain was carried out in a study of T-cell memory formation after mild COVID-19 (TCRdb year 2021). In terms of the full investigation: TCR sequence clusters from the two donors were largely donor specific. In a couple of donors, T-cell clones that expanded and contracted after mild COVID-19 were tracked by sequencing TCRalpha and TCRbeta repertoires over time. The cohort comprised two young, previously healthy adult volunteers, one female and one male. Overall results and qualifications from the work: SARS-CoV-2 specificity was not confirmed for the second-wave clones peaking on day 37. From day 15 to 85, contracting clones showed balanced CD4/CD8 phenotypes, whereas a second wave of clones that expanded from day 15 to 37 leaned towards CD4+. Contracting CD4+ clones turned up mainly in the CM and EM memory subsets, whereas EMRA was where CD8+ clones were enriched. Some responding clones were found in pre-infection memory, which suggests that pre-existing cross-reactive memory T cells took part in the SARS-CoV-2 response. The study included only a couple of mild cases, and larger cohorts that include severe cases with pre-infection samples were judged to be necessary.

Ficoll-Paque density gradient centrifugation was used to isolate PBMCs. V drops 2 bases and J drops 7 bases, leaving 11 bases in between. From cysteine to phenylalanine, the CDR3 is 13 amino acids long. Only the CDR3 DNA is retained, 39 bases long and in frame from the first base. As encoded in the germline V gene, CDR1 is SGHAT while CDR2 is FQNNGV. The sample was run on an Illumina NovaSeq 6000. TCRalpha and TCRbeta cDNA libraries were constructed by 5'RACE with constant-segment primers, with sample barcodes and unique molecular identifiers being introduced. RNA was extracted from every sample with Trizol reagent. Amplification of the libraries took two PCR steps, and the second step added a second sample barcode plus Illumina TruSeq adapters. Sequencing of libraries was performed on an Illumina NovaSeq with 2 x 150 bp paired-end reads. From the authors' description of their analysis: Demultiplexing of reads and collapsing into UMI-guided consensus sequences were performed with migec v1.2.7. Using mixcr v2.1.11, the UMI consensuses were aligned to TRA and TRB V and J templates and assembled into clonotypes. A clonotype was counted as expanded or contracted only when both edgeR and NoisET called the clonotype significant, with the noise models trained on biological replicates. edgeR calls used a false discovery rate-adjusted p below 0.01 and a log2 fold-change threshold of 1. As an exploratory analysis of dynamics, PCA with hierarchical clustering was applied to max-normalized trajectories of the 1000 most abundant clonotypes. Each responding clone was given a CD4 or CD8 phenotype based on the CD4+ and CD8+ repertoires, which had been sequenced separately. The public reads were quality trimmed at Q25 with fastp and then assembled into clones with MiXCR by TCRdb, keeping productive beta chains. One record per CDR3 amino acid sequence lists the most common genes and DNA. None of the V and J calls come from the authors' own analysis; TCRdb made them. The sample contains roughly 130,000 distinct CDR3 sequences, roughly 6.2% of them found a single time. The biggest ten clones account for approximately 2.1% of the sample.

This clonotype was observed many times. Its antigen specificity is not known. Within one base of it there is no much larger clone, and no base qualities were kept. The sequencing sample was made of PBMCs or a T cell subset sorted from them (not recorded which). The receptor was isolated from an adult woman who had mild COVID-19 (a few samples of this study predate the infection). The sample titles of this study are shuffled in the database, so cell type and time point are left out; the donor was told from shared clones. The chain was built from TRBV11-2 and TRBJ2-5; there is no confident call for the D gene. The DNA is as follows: TGTGCCAGCAGCTTAAATAGCCGTGGGACCCAGTACTTC. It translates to CASSLNSRGTQYF.